Listed here are 3 T cell receptor beta chains from one sample, sequenced in a study of blood T cell repertoires in COVID-19 (dated by TCRdb to the early 2020s). Libraries were constructed by the immunoSEQ multiplex PCR assay. The immuneACCESS repertoire file appears here via TCRdb, limited to in-frame rearrangements. These files lack a portion of the clones; in checked studies, under half of the deficit traces to unresolved V genes, and the cause of the others is not known. This sample holds about 160,000 clones; 82% were observed only once. The top ten clones comprise more than 9% of the sample. The sequencing sample was made of peripheral blood. The receptors stem from an elderly woman with active or convalescent COVID-19.

V gene TRBV10-3 combines with J gene TRBJ2-7, with a possible D match to TRBD2 (6 bases). Trimming left V 0 bases short and J 3 bases short, with 12 bases between. This CDR3 comprises 15 residues. CDR1 is ENHRY, CDR2 SYGVKD, per germline. The CDR3 sequence: CAISESREPIYEQYF. The CDR3 nucleotides are TGTGCCATCAGTGAGTCACGGGAGCCCATCTACGAGCAGTACTTC.

The V and J genes are TRBV5-1 and TRBJ2-5, with 10 nucleotides matching TRBD1. V trimming: 2 bases; J trimming: 1 base; junction bases outside the gene matches: 8. Germline V CDR1 and CDR2: SGHRS, YFSETQ. CDR3 length: 17 amino acids. CDR3 amino acids: CASSLPRGTGAQETQYF. CDR3 nucleotides: TGCGCCAGCAGCTTACCCAGGGGGACAGGGGCCCAAGAGACCCAGTACTTC.

This chain connects TRBV7-8 to TRBJ1-2; maybe TRBD1 (6 bases). The CDR3 is 13 residues long. V was pared by 0 bases and J by 8 bases, with 10 bases between. In germline, CDR1 is SGHVS, CDR2 FQNEAQ. This chain's CDR3 is CASSLARQGGYTF. The CDR3 bases are TGTGCCAGCAGCTTAGCGCGGCAGGGGGGCTACACCTTC.